This TCR beta chain is drawn from a study of T cell responses to AZD1222 COVID-19 vaccine. The study's findings and limits: Donors, mostly white British, included more females; clonal diversity was possibly underestimated. Just a handful of people given AZD1222 tested seropositive at baseline.

A word on this clone: What it binds is unknown.

Produced via immunoSEQ multiplex PCR; TCRdb's table is partial and in-frame only. The data contain 83,000 or so clones, roughly 90% of them singletons. Trimming took 3 bases from V and 9 from J, leaving 12 bases between them. The CDR3 extends over 13 amino acids. Germline assignment: CDR1 MNHNS and CDR2 SASEGT. This sequence joins TRBV6-1 and TRBJ2-1; no firm D call. This sequence originates from an adult in good health. The sequencing used peripheral blood, collected on day 0 of MenACWY control vaccination. The CDR3 DNA follows: TGTGCCAGCAGTGATGAGGTTCGGAGTGAGCAGTTCTTC. This gives the protein CASSDEVRSEQFF.